A single sample is the source of the 11 T cell receptor beta chains below, sequenced in a study of naive and memory T cell subsets. Study-wide findings and caveats: A few larger clonotypes appeared in naive repertoires, especially CD8, possibly memory cells re-expressing CD45RA.

Antigen specificity for these receptors is unknown. Two oligonucleotides, mixed equimolar, formed the beta constant-region primer covering TRBC1 and TRBC2. The ligated cDNA underwent four PCR rounds using SP2 and nested alpha and beta constant-region primers. From the UMI-ligation and nested PCR reads, TCRdb called clonotypes with MiXCR, one entry per CDR3 protein. The sample yields roughly 100,000 distinct CDR3 sequences, 11% seen once. Sequencing was performed on naive CD4+ T cells from blood. Receptors originate from a human donor in good health.

The J gene is TRBJ1-1, the V gene TRBV2, with D possibly TRBD1 on 5 matching bases. Germline loops: CDR1 SNHLY, CDR2 FYNNEI. Trimming removed 5 bases from V and 10 bases from J, with 20 bases in between. This CDR3 comprises 14 residues. CDR3 loop: CASSPYLGTERAFF. CDR3 DNA: TGTGCCAGCAGTCCCTACCTCGGGACCGAAAGAGCTTTCTTT. Together with reference TRBV2 and TRBJ1-1, the CDR3 gives the full variable domain: EPEVTQTPSHQVTQMGQEVILRCVPISNHLYFYWYRQILGQKVEFLVSFYNNEISEKSEIFDDQFSVERPDGSNFTLKIRSTKLEDSAMYFCASSPYLGTERAFFGQGTRLTVV.

The chain employs TRBV6-2 or TRBV6-3 and TRBJ1-1; the match to TRBD1 covers 9 bases. Looked up from germline, CDR1 is MNHEY and CDR2 is SVGEGT. J lost 6 bases, V lost 4 bases, and 3 bases had no gene match. The CDR3 sequence is 13 residues long. The CDR3: CASSWDRAAEAFF. CDR3 coding DNA: TGTGCCAGCAGTTGGGACAGGGCCGCTGAAGCTTTCTTT.

The V gene is TRBV12-5, the J gene TRBJ2-1; TRBD2 agrees at 9 bases. The CDR3 runs 15 residues. Germline V gene lookup returns CDR1 LGHNT and CDR2 FRNRAP. The J segment lost 4 bases and the V segment lost 6 bases, leaving 7 bases of the junction unmatched. The CDR3, as DNA: TGTGCTAGTGGCCCGCTAGCGGGGTATTACAATGAGCAGTTCTTC. Its translation is CASGPLAGYYNEQFF.

This chain links TRBV7-9 with TRBJ2-3; D is undetermined. The CDR3 has 14 residues. Per germline, CDR1 SEHNR and CDR2 FQNEAQ (reference sequence). V lost 5 bases to trimming and J lost 5 bases, with 14 bases between them. The DNA of the CDR3 is TGTGCCAGCAGCCCCGGATGGTCCAGAGATACGCAGTATTTT. Protein product: CASSPGWSRDTQYF.

The chain carries TRBV20-1 and TRBJ1-5; D is ambiguous. Per germline, CDR1 DFQATT and CDR2 SNEGSKA (reference sequence). V was clipped by 6 bases and J by 0 bases, with 21 bases between them. There are 17 residues in the CDR3. In DNA, the CDR3 is TGCAGTGCCCCCGGAACCGGGCCTGCTTATAGCAATCAGCCCCAGCATTTT. It is translated as CSAPGTGPAYSNQPQHF.

This clonotype was seen repeatedly, ten times or more. The rearrangement joins TRBV6-2 or TRBV6-3 to TRBJ2-1; 10 positions agree with TRBD1. Germline V gene lookup returns CDR1 MNHEY and CDR2 SVGEGT. There are 15 residues in the CDR3. J gave up 4 bases and V 2 bases, and 2 bases lay outside the gene matches. As DNA, the CDR3 is TGTGCCAGCAGTTACCGGGGACAGGGGTACAATGAGCAGTTCTTC. Its protein product is CASSYRGQGYNEQFF.

This clonotype was observed a few times. The chain carries TRBV5-4 and TRBJ1-1; D is ambiguous. CDR3 length equals 14 residues. Per germline, CDR1 SGHNT and CDR2 YYREEE (reference sequence). V shed 4 bases and J shed 0 bases, with 10 bases lying between them. This chain's CDR3 is CASSNQDLNTEAFF. CDR3 nucleotides: TGTGCCAGCAGCAATCAGGACCTGAACACTGAAGCTTTCTTT.

Ten or more counts support this clonotype. V is TRBV13 and J is TRBJ2-7; 9 bases are shared with TRBD2. The germline V gene has CDR1 PRHDT and CDR2 FYEKMQ (reference sequence). There are 14 residues in the CDR3. V gave up 0 bases and J gave up 6 bases; unmatched junction bases: 3. CDR3 region: CASSLGGLALEQYF. CDR3 DNA: TGTGCCAGCAGCTTAGGGGGACTAGCTCTCGAGCAGTACTTC.

This clonotype was observed a handful of times. The chain combines TRBV12-3 or TRBV12-4 with TRBJ2-3, with D perhaps TRBD1 or TRBD2 (5 bases each). The V and J ends lost 3 bases and 7 bases respectively, with 29 bases between them. The CDR3 is 19 amino acids. CDR3 in amino acids: CASSFSGGIGRAFMNTQYF. The DNA for the CDR3 is TGTGCCAGCAGTTTTAGTGGAGGCATCGGCAGGGCGTTCATGAATACGCAGTATTTT.

The chain uses TRBV5-5 and TRBJ1-1, with D possibly being TRBD1 (5 bases). This CDR3 has 16 amino acids. Germline CDR1 SGHKS, CDR2 YYEKEE (reference sequence). The V end lost 5 bases, the J end lost 1 base, and 18 bases lay between the germline ends. CDR3 DNA: TGTGCCAGCAGTCCCGTCCGGGGGAGTGGGAACACTGAAGCTTTCTTT. This sequence encodes CASSPVRGSGNTEAFF.

The chain couples TRBV7-2 to TRBJ1-2, with D unclear. CDR1 SGHTA and CDR2 FQGNSA come from the germline V gene. The CDR3 is made up of 13 amino acids. V dropped 0 bases and J dropped 8 bases, with 10 bases sitting between them. The CDR3 sequence: CASSLAGISGYTF. Written as DNA, the CDR3 is TGTGCCAGCAGCTTAGCGGGGATTTCGGGCTACACCTTC.